This T cell receptor beta chain was captured in a study of T-cell memory formation after mild COVID-19. General observations from the study: A balance of CD4 and CD8 characterized clones contracting day 15 to 85, whereas later expanders leaned CD4+.

At least ten counts were recorded for this clonotype. Its antigen is still unknown. No DNA is shown, since the ends of the CDR3 on it are uncertain; the CDR3 is the one TCRdb lists. The CDR3 contains 14 residues when both ends are counted. Germline assignment: CDR1 MDHEN and CDR2 SYDVKM. Libraries for TCRalpha and TCRbeta carried sample barcodes and unique molecular identifiers via 5'RACE. MiXCR was run by TCRdb on the 5' RACE reads, yielding one entry per CDR3 protein. The sample includes 270,000 or so distinct CDR3 sequences, under 20% of them seen just once. This chain uses TRBV28 with TRBJ2-4; the table's D call, TRBD1, was not checked against the DNA. This receptor was taken from a man younger than 35 who had mild COVID-19 (a few samples of this study predate the infection). Cell type and time point are not known. The sequencing sample was made of PBMCs or a T cell subset sorted from them (not recorded which). The CDR3 reads CASSSSGQGHIQYF.